A single sample is the source of the 30 T cell receptor beta chains below, sequenced in a study of T cells in Graves' hyperthyroidism and ophthalmopathy. TCR beta CDR3 regions were amplified from RNA. An initial round of RT-PCR targeting the TCR CDR3 relied on the HTBI primer set. TCRdb reprocessed the multiplex PCR reads via MiXCR and lists one record per CDR3 protein. The data contain 490,000 or so distinct CDR3 sequences, around a fifth of them singletons. The sample was blood. These receptor sequences come from a woman in her 70s with Graves' ophthalmopathy.

This clonotype was recorded a few times. The gene calls are TRBV12-3 or TRBV12-4 and TRBJ2-1; D is unclear. The CDR3 loop spans 13 amino acids. The V gene lost 5 bases and the J gene lost 8 bases, with 13 bases spanning the gap. The CDR3 sequence is CASSPLRMHEQFF. For the CDR3, the DNA is TGTGCCAGCAGTCCCCTTAGGATGCATGAGCAGTTCTTC.

This clonotype showed up just a few times. The V call is TRBV7-9, the J call TRBJ2-2; D might be TRBD2 (5 bases). In germline, CDR1 is SEHNR, CDR2 FQNEAQ (reference sequence). V was shortened by 4 bases and J by 2 bases, with 11 bases between the two germline ends. The CDR3 covers 15 residues. In DNA form, the CDR3 reads TGTGCCAGCAGCTATCTAGCAGTTAACACCGGGGAGCTGTTTTTT. It translates to CASSYLAVNTGELFF.

This chain joins TRBV2 and TRBJ2-2, with 10 bases identical to TRBD1. The CDR3 has 15 amino acids. V trimming: 6 bases; J trimming: 4 bases; junction bases outside the gene matches: 5. Germline V gene sequence: CDR1 SNHLY, CDR2 FYNNEI. The DNA for the CDR3 is TGTGCCAGCAGCCCGGGACAGGGGTTCACCGGGGAGCTGTTTTTT. Protein product: CASSPGQGFTGELFF.

This clonotype was observed a few times. The chain recombines TRBV7-3 with TRBJ2-5; possible D gene TRBD2, 6 bases. CDR1 is SGHTA and CDR2 is FQGTGA in the germline V gene. The CDR3 spans 14 residues. The germline V and J ends were trimmed by 4 bases and 2 bases, with 11 bases remaining between them. The chain's CDR3 is CASSWGLSQETQYF. CDR3 nucleotides: TGTGCCAGCAGCTGGGGACTCTCACAAGAGACCCAGTACTTC. Combining the CDR3 with reference TRBV7-3 and TRBJ2-5 gives the whole variable domain GAGVSQTPSNKVTEKGKYVELRCDPISGHTALYWYRQSLGQGPEFLIYFQGTGAADDSGLPNDRFFAVRPEGSVSTLKIQRTERGDSAVYLCASSWGLSQETQYFGPGTRLLVL.

In regard to this clonotype: The CDR3 end shows no conserved phenylalanine or tryptophan, and so a read error is likely. The chain recombines TRBV3-1 with TRBJ1-5, with D hard to call. The CDR3 is made up of 12 amino acids. Trimming pared 1 base from V and 6 bases from J, leaving 4 bases between. Germline CDR1 reads LGHDT; CDR2 reads YNNKEL (reference sequence). CDR3 in DNA: TGTGCCAGCAGCCAAGGCCCTCAGCCCCAGCATCTT. This gives the protein CASSQGPQPQHL.

This clonotype occurred many times. The V and J genes are TRBV27 and TRBJ2-3; 7 bases are a match to TRBD1. The CDR3 loop spans 17 amino acids. Germline trimming cut 7 bases from V and 2 bases from J; bases unmatched to any gene: 15. The V gene's germline CDR1 is MNHEY and CDR2 SMNVEV (reference sequence). CDR3 sequence: CASITTPDRDHTDTQYF. CDR3 coding DNA: TGTGCCAGCATCACAACTCCCGACAGGGACCACACAGATACGCAGTATTTT.

This clonotype occurred a few times. The rearrangement joins TRBV24-1 to TRBJ2-4; D is possibly TRBD1 or TRBD2 (5 bases each). Germline V gene lookup returns CDR1 KGHDR and CDR2 SFDVKD. The ends were cut back, 4 bases at V and 8 bases at J, with 11 bases in the middle. The length of the CDR3 is 13 residues. CDR3 in amino acids: CATSEGTDDIQYF. CDR3 bases: TGTGCCACCAGTGAAGGGACCGACGACATTCAGTACTTC.

V and J are TRBV19 and TRBJ1-1, with D unclear. CDR1 is LNHDA, CDR2 SQIVND, per germline (reference sequence). V was cut by 7 bases and J by 6 bases, with 12 bases left in between. The CDR3 is 12 amino acids. The CDR3 DNA follows: TGTGCCAGTACTCCGGGGAGGGCTGAAGCTTTCTTT. It is translated as CASTPGRAEAFF.

This clonotype was seen repeatedly, ten times or more. The V and J genes are TRBV24-1 and TRBJ2-7; D might be TRBD1 or TRBD2, each matching 5 bases. The germline V and J ends were trimmed by 8 bases and 0 bases, with 16 bases remaining between them. Germline-derived CDR1 and CDR2 are KGHDR and SFDVKD. This CDR3 has 15 amino acids. CDR3 nucleotides: TGTGCCACCATCACCGGGACGCCCCGCTCCTACGAGCAGTACTTC. It specifies CATITGTPRSYEQYF.

J is TRBJ2-1 and V is TRBV14; D gene unclear. The CDR3 loop spans 16 amino acids. Germline loops: CDR1 SGHDN, CDR2 FVKESK. The ends were cut back, 7 bases at V and 2 bases at J, with 18 bases in the middle. The CDR3 sequence is CASTAKIGRAYNEQFF. The CDR3 region has the DNA TGTGCCAGCACCGCCAAGATAGGTAGAGCCTACAATGAGCAGTTCTTC.

As for this clonotype: A read error may account for a junction end that differs from germline. V and J are TRBV7-2 and TRBJ2-2; D is unclear. The CDR3 runs to 12 residues. The germline CDR1 and CDR2 sequences are SGHTA and FQGNSA. DNA of the CDR3: TGTGTCAGCAGCCTTCAAGAAGGGGAGCTGTTTTTT. Residues: CVSSLQEGELFF.

This clonotype was seen only a few times. The genes are TRBV5-1 and TRBJ2-2, with 8 bases fitting TRBD2. The CDR3 is 15 residues long. The V and J ends lost 5 bases and 2 bases, in that order; junction bases with no gene match: 5. Germline V lookup: CDR1 SGHRS, CDR2 YFSETQ. The CDR3 DNA reads TGCGCCAGCAGAGGACTAGCAGACAACACCGGGGAGCTGTTTTTT. This sequence encodes CASRGLADNTGELFF.

The chain uses TRBV28 and TRBJ2-5; 7 bases are a match to TRBD2. The CDR3 runs to 15 residues. CDR1 is MDHEN and CDR2 is SYDVKM in the germline V gene. V shed 2 bases and J 1 base; nucleotides not matched to a gene: 4. The CDR3 sequence: CASSLGRAGQETQYF. Here the CDR3 DNA reads TGTGCCAGCAGTTTAGGGAGGGCGGGCCAAGAGACCCAGTACTTC.

This clonotype has only a few counts. J is TRBJ1-1 and V is TRBV11-2; 9 bases fit TRBD1. Germline V gene data show CDR1 as SGHAT and CDR2 as FQNNGV. This CDR3 is 14 amino acids long. Unmatched junction bases numbered 6, after V lost 5 bases and J lost 5 bases. The CDR3 is CASSQQGARTEAFF. Here the CDR3 DNA reads TGTGCCAGCAGCCAACAGGGGGCGCGAACTGAAGCTTTCTTT.

This clonotype was seen a few times. The V gene is TRBV9, the J gene TRBJ2-2; a possible D gene is TRBD1 (6 bases). CDR3 length: 16 amino acids. Trimming cost V 4 bases and J 1 base, with 14 bases left between them. CDR1 SGDLS and CDR2 YYNGEE come from the germline V gene. CDR3 region: CASSPWGLGNTGELFF. CDR3 coding DNA: TGTGCCAGCAGCCCCTGGGGGCTTGGGAACACCGGGGAGCTGTTTTTT.

This clonotype was seen only a few times. CDR3 DNA sequence: TGTGCCTGGAGTGTGGGGACTAGCGGGAATCGAGGTACGCAGTATTTT. It is translated as CAWSVGTSGNRGTQYF. The V call is TRBV30, the J call TRBJ2-3; 13 positions match TRBD2. The length of the CDR3 is 16 residues. V was clipped by 0 bases and J by 8 bases; unmatched bases: 8. Germline CDR1 and CDR2: GTSNPN and SVGIG (reference sequence).

This clonotype was seen only a few times. The chain has TRBV6-2 or TRBV6-3 and TRBJ1-2; D is unresolved. The germline V and J ends were trimmed by 0 bases and 8 bases, with 10 bases remaining between them. The CDR3 extends over 13 amino acids. Looked up from germline, CDR1 is MNHEY and CDR2 is SVGEGT. The chain's CDR3 is CASSYSGSGGYTF. In nucleotides, the CDR3 is TGTGCCAGCAGTTACTCAGGGTCGGGCGGCTACACCTTC.

The chain couples TRBV2 to TRBJ1-1; D is unresolved. The germline V gene encodes CDR1 SNHLY and CDR2 FYNNEI. CDR3 length: 14 amino acids. V lost 6 bases and J lost 5, with 16 bases in between. The CDR3 loop reads CASRGNKVETEAFF. The CDR3 DNA reads TGTGCCAGCAGGGGGAACAAGGTGGAGACTGAAGCTTTCTTT.

The V gene is TRBV24-1, the J gene TRBJ1-5, with D perhaps TRBD1 (5 bases). Germline CDR1 KGHDR, CDR2 SFDVKD. The CDR3 extends over 13 amino acids. Trimming cost V 6 bases and J 4 bases, with 9 bases left between them. The chain's CDR3 is CATSRQSNQPQHF. In DNA form, the CDR3 reads TGTGCCACCAGTAGACAGTCTAATCAGCCCCAGCATTTT.

This clonotype was counted at least ten times. The chain carries TRBV20-1 and TRBJ2-7, with D unclear. Trimming stripped 6 bases from V and 2 bases from J, with 11 bases between. Per germline, CDR1 DFQATT and CDR2 SNEGSKA (reference sequence). The CDR3 sequence is 12 residues long. The CDR3 nucleotides are TGCAGTGCCGAAGTTGATGCCTACGAGCAGTACTTC. Translating gives CSAEVDAYEQYF.

V is TRBV2 and J is TRBJ1-2; perhaps TRBD1 as D (6 bases). The CDR3 runs 13 residues. CDR1 and CDR2 (germline): SNHLY, FYNNEI. V was shortened by 8 bases and J by 2 bases, with 12 bases between the two germline ends. CDR3 nucleotides: TGTGCCAGCGTCAGGGGAGCAAACTATGGCTACACCTTC. Translation: CASVRGANYGYTF.

This chain links TRBV5-1 with TRBJ2-3, with 8 nucleotides matching TRBD1. In germline, CDR1 is SGHRS, CDR2 YFSETQ. The CDR3 has 16 amino acids. V was clipped by 4 bases and J by 3 bases; unmatched bases: 10. The CDR3 reads CASSMGLRGLTDTQYF. As DNA, the CDR3 is TGCGCCAGCAGCATGGGTCTCAGGGGGCTGACAGATACGCAGTATTTT.

The table lists this clonotype with many counts. The genes are TRBV11-2 and TRBJ2-3, with D perhaps TRBD2 (5 bases). CDR3 size: 16 residues. Between the trimmed V and J ends, which lost 1 base and 4 bases, there was a span of 15 bases. In germline, CDR1 is SGHAT, CDR2 FQNNGV. The CDR3 nucleotides are TGTGCCAGCAGCTTAGGGGATCCGGGAATCGCAGATACGCAGTATTTT. It is translated as CASSLGDPGIADTQYF.

This sequence joins TRBV30 and TRBJ1-2; D not certain. The CDR3 has 11 amino acids. Per the germline V gene, CDR1 is GTSNPN and CDR2 is SVGIG (reference sequence). V was cut by 1 base and J by 4 bases, with 4 bases left in between. The DNA of the CDR3 is TGTGCCTGGAGTGATATCTATGGCTACACCTTC. This encodes CAWSDIYGYTF. Variable domain in full (rest from reference TRBV30 and TRBJ1-2): SQTIHQWPATLVQPVGSPLSLECTVEGTSNPNLYWYRQAAGRGLQLLFYSVGIGQISSEVPQNLSASRPQDRQFILSSKKLLLSDSGFYLCAWSDIYGYTFGSGTRLTVV.

This clonotype appeared many times. A much larger clonotype is one base distant, so this may be a read error. The chain recombines TRBV3-1 with TRBJ2-7, with unresolved D. CDR3 size: 13 residues. The ends were cut back, 1 base at V and 3 bases at J, with 7 bases in the middle. Germline assignment: CDR1 LGHDT and CDR2 YNNKEL (reference sequence). The CDR3 DNA reads TGTGCCAGCAGCCAAGTGAATGGCTACGAGCAGTACTTC. Its protein is CASSQVNGYEQYF.

The V call is TRBV4-3, the J call TRBJ1-1; D perhaps matches TRBD1 (6 bases). Trimming removed 3 bases from V and 0 bases from J, with 11 bases in between. The germline gives CDR1 LGHNA, CDR2 YSLEER. The CDR3 contains 15 residues. The CDR3: CASSHVGGMNTEAFF. In DNA form, the CDR3 reads TGCGCCAGCAGCCATGTTGGGGGCATGAACACTGAAGCTTTCTTT.

V gene TRBV7-9 combines with J gene TRBJ2-3; D is perhaps TRBD1 or TRBD2 (5 bases each). The V end lost 2 bases, the J end lost 8 bases, and 17 bases lay between the germline ends. Germline V gives CDR1 SEHNR, CDR2 FQNEAQ (reference sequence). The CDR3 has 15 residues. CDR3: CASSLFRGPIRTQYF. CDR3 DNA sequence: TGTGCCAGCAGCTTATTCCGGGGCCCCATTCGTACGCAGTATTTT.

At least ten counts were recorded for this clonotype. The chain recombines TRBV28 with TRBJ2-3, with no clear D. The CDR3 spans 15 residues. Germline lookup yields CDR1 MDHEN and CDR2 SYDVKM. The germline V and J ends were trimmed by 5 bases and 3 bases, with 15 bases remaining between them. The CDR3 spells CASSRVKSFTDTQYF. For the CDR3, the DNA is TGTGCCAGCAGTAGGGTTAAGTCCTTTACAGATACGCAGTATTTT.

V is TRBV5-1 and J is TRBJ1-3, with a tentative D call TRBD1 (5 bases). With 1 base removed from V and 2 bases from J, the gap between germline ends came to 7 bases. There are 14 residues in the CDR3. The germline V gene encodes CDR1 SGHRS and CDR2 YFSETQ. The CDR3 sequence: CASSLWGPGNTIYF. The CDR3 DNA sequence: TGCGCCAGCAGCTTGTGGGGCCCTGGAAACACCATATATTTT.

The chain links TRBV10-1 to TRBJ2-5, with D possibly matching TRBD2 (5 bases). The V end lost 0 bases, the J end lost 4 bases, and 6 bases lay between the germline ends. This CDR3 contains 13 residues. Germline-derived CDR1 and CDR2 are WNHNN and SYGVQD (reference sequence). CDR3 protein: CASSESGRETQYF. Here the CDR3 DNA reads TGCGCCAGCAGTGAGTCAGGGAGAGAGACCCAGTACTTC.